This TCR beta chain was captured by sequencing in a study of naive and memory T cell subsets. An oligonucleotide containing a UMI was ligated to the 3' end of TCR cDNA. RNA was extracted from under 3 ml of whole blood of healthy adults. Findings and caveats of the study: Potentially, T cell activation and differentiation skew this RNA-based measurement.

The SP2 primer and nested alpha and beta constant region primers amplified ligated cDNA in four rounds. TCRdb recomputed calls from the 5' RACE reads with MiXCR, one row per CDR3 protein. The sample lists some 60,000 distinct CDR3 sequences, around 8% occurring once. Comment on this clonotype: Its target is unknown.

CDR3 length: 14 amino acids. Between the trimmed V and J ends, which lost 3 bases and 2 bases, there was a span of 10 bases. Germline V gene data show CDR1 as SGHTA and CDR2 as FQGTGA. The chain recombines TRBV7-3 with TRBJ1-2; D possibly corresponds to TRBD1 (5 bases). The sequence derives from a female donor in good health. CDR3 sequence (DNA): TGTGCCAGCAGCTTCTCCGGGACGAACTATGGCTACACCTTC. Amino acids: CASSFSGTNYGYTF.